The source of this TCR beta chain is a study of blood T cells in healthy people across ages. Primed by a sample-barcoded 5' primer and a J-beta primer mix, a second PCR proceeded for about 7 to 11 cycles. TCRdb re-derived calls from the 5' RACE reads in MiXCR, one entry per CDR3 protein. This table has 800,000 or so distinct CDR3 sequences, around a quarter appearing once. This sample was shared with a second study, whose subject was T cells of mothers and their children.

The TCR sequence derives from a boy younger than 18 in good health. Source material: blood.

The CDR3 DNA reads TGTGCCAGCAGTTCCACTCCAGGGAAGGATGAAAAACTGTTTTTT. It encodes CASSSTPGKDEKLFF. V usage is TRBV28 and J usage is TRBJ1-4; weak D call: TRBD1 (5 bases). CDR1 and CDR2 from the germline V gene are MDHEN and SYDVKM. The CDR3 loop spans 15 amino acids. Between the trimmed V and J ends, which lost 4 bases and 6 bases, there was a span of 15 bases.